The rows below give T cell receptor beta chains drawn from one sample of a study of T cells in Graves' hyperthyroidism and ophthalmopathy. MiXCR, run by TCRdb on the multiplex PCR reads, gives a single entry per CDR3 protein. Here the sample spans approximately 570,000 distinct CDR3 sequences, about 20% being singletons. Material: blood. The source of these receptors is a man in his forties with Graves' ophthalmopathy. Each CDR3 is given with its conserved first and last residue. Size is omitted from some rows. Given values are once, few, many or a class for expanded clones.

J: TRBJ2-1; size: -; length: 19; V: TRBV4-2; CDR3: CASSQDNPQREGVYNEQFF
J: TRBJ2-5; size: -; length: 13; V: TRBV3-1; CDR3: CASNPGLAETQYF
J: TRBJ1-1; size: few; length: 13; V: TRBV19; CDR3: CASSMRSQRPAFF
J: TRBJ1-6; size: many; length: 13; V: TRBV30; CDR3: CAWSDRGDSPLHF
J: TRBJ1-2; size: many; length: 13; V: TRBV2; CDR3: CASSVRTVGGYTF
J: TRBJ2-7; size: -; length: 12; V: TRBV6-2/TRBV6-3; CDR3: CASSYVQVAQYF
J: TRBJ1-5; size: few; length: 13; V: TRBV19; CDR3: CASSIVKNQPQHF
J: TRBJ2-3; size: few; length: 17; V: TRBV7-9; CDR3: CASSLAGTSGSADTQYF
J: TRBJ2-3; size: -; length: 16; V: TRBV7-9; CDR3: CASSLGAGDGTDTQYF
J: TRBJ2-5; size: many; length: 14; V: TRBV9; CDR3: CASSPKRGWETQYF
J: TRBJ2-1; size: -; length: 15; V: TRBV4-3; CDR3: CASSQDALDDLEQFF
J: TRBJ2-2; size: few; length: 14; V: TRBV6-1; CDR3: CASSERGPPGELFF
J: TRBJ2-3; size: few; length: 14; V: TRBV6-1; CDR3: CASMAGGRTDTQYF
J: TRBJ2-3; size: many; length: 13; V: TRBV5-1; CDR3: CASSLDVTDTQYF
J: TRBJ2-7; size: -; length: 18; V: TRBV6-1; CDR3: CASSYLAGSKGSFYEQYF
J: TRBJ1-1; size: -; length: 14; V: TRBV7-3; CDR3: CASRTGSINTEAFF
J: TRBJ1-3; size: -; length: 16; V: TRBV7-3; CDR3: CASSKPGRASGNTIYF
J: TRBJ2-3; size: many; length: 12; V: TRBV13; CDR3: CASSLGPDTQYF
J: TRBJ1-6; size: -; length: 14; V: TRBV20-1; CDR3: CSARTQGDNSPLHF
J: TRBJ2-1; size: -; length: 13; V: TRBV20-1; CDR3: CSTPGLGYNEQFF
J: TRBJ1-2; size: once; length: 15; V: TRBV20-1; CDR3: CSASHRDRKNYGYTF
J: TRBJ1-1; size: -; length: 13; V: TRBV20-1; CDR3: CSASGAVDTEAFF